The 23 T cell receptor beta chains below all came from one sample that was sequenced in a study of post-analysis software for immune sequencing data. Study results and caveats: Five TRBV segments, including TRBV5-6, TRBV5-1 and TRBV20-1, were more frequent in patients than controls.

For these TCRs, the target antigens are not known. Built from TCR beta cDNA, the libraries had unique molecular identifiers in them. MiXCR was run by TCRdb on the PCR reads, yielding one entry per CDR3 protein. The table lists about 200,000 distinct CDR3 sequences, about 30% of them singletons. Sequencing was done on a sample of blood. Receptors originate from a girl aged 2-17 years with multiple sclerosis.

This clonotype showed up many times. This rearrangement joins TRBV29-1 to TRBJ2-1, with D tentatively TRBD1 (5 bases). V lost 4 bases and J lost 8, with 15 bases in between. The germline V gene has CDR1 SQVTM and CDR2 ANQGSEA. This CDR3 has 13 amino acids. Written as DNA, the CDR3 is TGCAGCGTTGCAAGACAGAGTCTCGATGAGCAGTTCTTC. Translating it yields CSVARQSLDEQFF.

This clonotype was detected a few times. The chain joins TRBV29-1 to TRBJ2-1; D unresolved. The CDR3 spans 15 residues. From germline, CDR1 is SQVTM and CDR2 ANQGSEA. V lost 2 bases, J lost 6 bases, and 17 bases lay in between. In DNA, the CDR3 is TGCAGCGTTGAATATCTGGAAACCGTCCTCAATGAGCAGTTCTTC. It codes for CSVEYLETVLNEQFF.

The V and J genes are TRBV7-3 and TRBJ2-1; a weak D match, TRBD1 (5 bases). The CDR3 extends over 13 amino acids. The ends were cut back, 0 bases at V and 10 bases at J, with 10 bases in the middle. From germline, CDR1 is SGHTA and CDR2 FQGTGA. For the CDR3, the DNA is TGTGCCAGCAGCTTAACAGGGGTGACCGAGCAGTTCTTC. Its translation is CASSLTGVTEQFF.

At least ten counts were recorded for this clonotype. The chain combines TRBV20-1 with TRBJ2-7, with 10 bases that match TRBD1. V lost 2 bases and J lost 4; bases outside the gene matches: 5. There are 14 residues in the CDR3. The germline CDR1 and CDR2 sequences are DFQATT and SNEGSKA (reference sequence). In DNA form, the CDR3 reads TGCAGTGCTAGAAAAGGGGACAGGGGTTACGAGCAGTACTTC. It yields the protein CSARKGDRGYEQYF.

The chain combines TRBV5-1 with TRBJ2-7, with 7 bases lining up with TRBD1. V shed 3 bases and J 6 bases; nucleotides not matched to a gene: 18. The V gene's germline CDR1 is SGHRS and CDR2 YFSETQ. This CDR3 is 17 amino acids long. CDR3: CASSWSTGSVSFAEQYF. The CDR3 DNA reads TGCGCCAGCAGCTGGTCGACAGGGAGCGTATCCTTCGCCGAGCAGTACTTC.

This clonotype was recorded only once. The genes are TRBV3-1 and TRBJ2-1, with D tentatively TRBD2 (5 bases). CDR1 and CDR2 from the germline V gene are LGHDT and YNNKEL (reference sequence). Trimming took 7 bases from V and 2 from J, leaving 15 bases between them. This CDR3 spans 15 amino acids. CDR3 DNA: TGTGCCAGCACCTTGGTTGGGAGTCCCTACAATGAGCAGTTCTTC. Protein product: CASTLVGSPYNEQFF.

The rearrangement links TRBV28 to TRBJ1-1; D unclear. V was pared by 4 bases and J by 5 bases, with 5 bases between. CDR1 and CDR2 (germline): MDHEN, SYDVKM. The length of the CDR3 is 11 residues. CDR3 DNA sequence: TGTGCCAGCAGTTCCCCTACTGAAGCTTTCTTT. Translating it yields CASSSPTEAFF.

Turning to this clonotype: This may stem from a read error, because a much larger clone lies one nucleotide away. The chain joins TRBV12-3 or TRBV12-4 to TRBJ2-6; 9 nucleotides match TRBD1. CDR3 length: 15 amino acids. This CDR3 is CASSYRGPGANVRTF. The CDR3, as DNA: TGTGCCAGCAGTTACAGGGGGCCTGGGGCCAACGTCCGGACTTTC.

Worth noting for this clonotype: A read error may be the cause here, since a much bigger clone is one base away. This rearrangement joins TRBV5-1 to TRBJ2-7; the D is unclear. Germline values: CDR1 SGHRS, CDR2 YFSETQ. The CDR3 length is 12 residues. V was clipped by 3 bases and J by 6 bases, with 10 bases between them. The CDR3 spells CASSSVQREQYF. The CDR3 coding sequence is TGCGCCAGCAGCTCGGTACAGCGCGAGCAGTACTTC.

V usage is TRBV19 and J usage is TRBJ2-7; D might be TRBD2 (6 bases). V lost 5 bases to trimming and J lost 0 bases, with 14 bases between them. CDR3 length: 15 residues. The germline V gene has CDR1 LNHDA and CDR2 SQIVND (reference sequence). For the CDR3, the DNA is TGTGCCAGTAGTTCAGTGGGGACTCTCTCCTACGAGCAGTACTTC. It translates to CASSSVGTLSYEQYF.

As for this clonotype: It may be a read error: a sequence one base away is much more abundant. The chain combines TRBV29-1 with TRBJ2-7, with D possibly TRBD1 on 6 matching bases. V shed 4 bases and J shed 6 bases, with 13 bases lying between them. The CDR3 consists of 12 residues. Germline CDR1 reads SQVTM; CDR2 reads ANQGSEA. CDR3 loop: CSVAQGLSEQYF. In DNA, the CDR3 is TGCAGCGTTGCCCAGGGGCTCAGCGAGCAGTACTTC.

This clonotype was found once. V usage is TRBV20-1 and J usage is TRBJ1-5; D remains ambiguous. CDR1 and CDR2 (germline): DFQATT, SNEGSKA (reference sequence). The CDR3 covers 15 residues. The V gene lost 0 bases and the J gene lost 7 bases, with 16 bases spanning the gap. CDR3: CSARDPPGLEQPQHF. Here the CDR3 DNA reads TGCAGTGCTAGAGATCCCCCGGGATTGGAGCAGCCCCAGCATTTT.

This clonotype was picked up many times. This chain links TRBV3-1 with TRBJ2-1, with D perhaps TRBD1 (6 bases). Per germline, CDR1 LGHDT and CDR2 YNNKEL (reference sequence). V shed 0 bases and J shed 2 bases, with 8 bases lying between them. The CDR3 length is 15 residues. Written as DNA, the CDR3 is TGTGCCAGCAGCCAAGATTGGGACACCTACAATGAGCAGTTCTTC. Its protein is CASSQDWDTYNEQFF.

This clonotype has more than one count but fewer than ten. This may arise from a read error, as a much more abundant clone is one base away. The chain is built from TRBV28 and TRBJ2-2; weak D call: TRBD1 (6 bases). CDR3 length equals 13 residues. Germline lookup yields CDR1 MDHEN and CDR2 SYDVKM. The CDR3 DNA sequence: TGTGCCAGCAGTACCAGGGGATCCGGGAAGCTGTTTTTT. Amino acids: CASSTRGSGKLFF.

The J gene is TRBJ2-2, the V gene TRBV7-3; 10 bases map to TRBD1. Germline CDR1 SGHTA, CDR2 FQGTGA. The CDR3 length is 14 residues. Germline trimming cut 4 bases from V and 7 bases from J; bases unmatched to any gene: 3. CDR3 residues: CASSSGQGFGELFF. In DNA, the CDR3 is TGTGCCAGCAGCTCGGGACAGGGGTTCGGGGAGCTGTTTTTT.

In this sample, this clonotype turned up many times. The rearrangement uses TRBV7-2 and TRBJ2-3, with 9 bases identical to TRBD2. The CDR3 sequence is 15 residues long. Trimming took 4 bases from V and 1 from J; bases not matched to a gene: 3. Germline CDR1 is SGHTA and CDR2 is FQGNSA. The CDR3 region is CASSSASGGTDTQYF. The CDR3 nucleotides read TGTGCCAGCAGCTCCGCTAGCGGGGGCACAGATACGCAGTATTTT.

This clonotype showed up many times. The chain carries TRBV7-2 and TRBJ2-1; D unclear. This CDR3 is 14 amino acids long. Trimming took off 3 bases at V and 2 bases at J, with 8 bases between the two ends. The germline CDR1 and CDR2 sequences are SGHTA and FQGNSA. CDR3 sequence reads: CASSLPGTYNEQFF. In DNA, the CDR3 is TGTGCCAGCAGCTTGCCAGGAACCTACAATGAGCAGTTCTTC.

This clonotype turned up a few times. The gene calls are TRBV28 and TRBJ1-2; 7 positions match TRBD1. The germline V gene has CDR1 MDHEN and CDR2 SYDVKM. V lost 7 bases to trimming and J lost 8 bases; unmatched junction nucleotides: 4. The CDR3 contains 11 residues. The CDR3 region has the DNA TGTGCCAGCACGGGACAGAGCGGCTACACCTTC. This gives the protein CASTGQSGYTF.

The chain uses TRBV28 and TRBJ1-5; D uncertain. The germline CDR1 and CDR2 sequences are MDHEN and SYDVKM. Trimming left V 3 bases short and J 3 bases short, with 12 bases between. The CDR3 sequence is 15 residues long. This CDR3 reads CASSFSGENNQPQHF. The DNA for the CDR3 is TGTGCCAGCAGTTTTAGTGGAGAGAACAATCAGCCCCAGCATTTT.

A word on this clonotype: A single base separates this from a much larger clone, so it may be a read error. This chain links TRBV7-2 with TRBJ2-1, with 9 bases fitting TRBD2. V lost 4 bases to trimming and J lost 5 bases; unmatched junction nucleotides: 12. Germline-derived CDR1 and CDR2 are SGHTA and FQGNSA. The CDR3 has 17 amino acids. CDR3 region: CASSSAGASGKNNEQFF. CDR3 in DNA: TGTGCCAGCAGCTCGGCTGGGGCTAGCGGGAAGAACAATGAGCAGTTCTTC. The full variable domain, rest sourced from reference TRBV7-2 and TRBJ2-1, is GAGVSQSPSNKVTEKGKDVELRCDPISGHTALYWYRQSLGQGLEFLIYFQGNSAPDKSGLPSDRFSAERTGGSVSTLTIQRTQQEDSAVYLCASSSAGASGKNNEQFFGPGTRLTVL.

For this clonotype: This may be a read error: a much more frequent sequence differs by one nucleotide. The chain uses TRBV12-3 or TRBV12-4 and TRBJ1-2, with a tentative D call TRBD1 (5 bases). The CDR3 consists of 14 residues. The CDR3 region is CASSFFAGNYGCTF. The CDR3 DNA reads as TGTGCCAGCAGTTTCTTTGCAGGGAACTACGGCTGCACCTTC.

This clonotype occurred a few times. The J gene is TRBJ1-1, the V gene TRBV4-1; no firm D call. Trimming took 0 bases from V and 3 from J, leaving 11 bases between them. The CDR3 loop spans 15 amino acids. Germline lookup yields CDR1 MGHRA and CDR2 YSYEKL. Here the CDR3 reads CASSQEPGGYTEAFF. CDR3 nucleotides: TGCGCCAGCAGCCAAGAGCCGGGCGGTTACACTGAAGCTTTCTTT.

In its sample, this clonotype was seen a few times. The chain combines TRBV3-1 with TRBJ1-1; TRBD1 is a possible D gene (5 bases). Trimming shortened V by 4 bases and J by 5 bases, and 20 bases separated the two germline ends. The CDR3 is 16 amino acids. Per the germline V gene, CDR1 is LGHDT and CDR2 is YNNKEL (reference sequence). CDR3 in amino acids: CASSPAGEKGGTEAFF. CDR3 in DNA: TGTGCCAGCAGCCCAGCGGGGGAAAAGGGAGGGACTGAAGCTTTCTTT.